The clone carrying this T cell receptor (beta chain) was seen only a few times. The CDR3 extends over 16 amino acids. J was trimmed by 5 bases and V by 7 bases; bases with no gene match: 14. Germline loops: CDR1 PRHDT, CDR2 FYEKMQ (reference sequence). The data were taken from a study of blood T cell repertoires in COVID-19. Turning to the study itself: From T cells, B-cell-depleted T cells, or PBMCs came the material, which was cDNA or gDNA.

The data were produced by immunoSEQ multiplex PCR, yet TCRdb's version contains in-frame clones alone and is incomplete. The data hold around 52,000 clones, with more than 75% observed a single time. The chain joins TRBV13 to TRBJ2-3, with 8 bases that match TRBD2. The clonotype was recovered from a woman in her sixties or seventies with acute or convalescent COVID-19. The material sequenced was peripheral blood. CDR3 protein: CASTLSTGGSLDTQYF. In DNA, the CDR3 is TGTGCCAGCACCCTTAGTACGGGGGGGAGTTTAGATACGCAGTATTTT.